These T cell receptor beta chains were read from a single sample in a study of blood T cell repertoires in COVID-19. Data came from immunoSEQ multiplex PCR; TCRdb stores just in-frame clones and leaves some out. This sample has 120,000 or so clones; 60% to 80% occur once, and the top ten carry around 15%. The specimen sequenced was peripheral blood. The receptors derive from a woman of 80 years or more with active or convalescent COVID-19. The CDR3 runs from the conserved cysteine through the conserved F or W. The D gene is left open where the match is weak. A clone size is listed for some rows: how often the clone was seen (once, few, many), or a class if it is expanded.

V	D	J	size	length	CDR3	DNA
TRBV7-6	TRBD2	TRBJ2-7	NA	16	CASSLDPSGSFDEQYF	TGTGCCAGCAGCTTAGACCCTAGCGGGAGTTTCGACGAGCAGTACTTC
TRBV29-1	NA	TRBJ1-2	NA	9	CSVELGYTF	TGCAGCGTTGAACTCGGCTACACCTTC
TRBV2	TRBD1	TRBJ2-5	NA	14	CASSEDRGQETQYF	TGTGCCAGCAGTGAAGACAGGGGACAAGAGACCCAGTACTTC
TRBV27	TRBD1	TRBJ1-4	NA	17	CASSSRGQGPSNEKLFF	TGTGCCAGCAGTTCCCGGGGACAGGGCCCATCTAATGAAAAACTGTTTTTT
TRBV11-2	TRBD2	TRBJ2-3	NA	13	CASSSTAGGPQYF	TGTGCCAGCAGCTCAACGGCGGGAGGGCCGCAGTATTTT
TRBV20-1	NA	TRBJ1-4	NA	11	CSARRGEKLFF	TGCAGTGCTAGAAGAGGAGAAAAACTGTTTTTT
TRBV28	NA	TRBJ1-4	NA	14	CASSLSQQNEKLFF	TGTGCCAGCAGTTTGTCTCAACAGAATGAAAAACTGTTTTTT
TRBV7-3	NA	TRBJ2-3	NA	15	CASSLPSTRTDTQYF	TGTGCCAGCAGCCTCCCCTCGACACGCACAGATACGCAGTATTTT
TRBV5-4	NA	TRBJ2-4	NA	16	CASSLGRSTGIDIQYF	TGTGCCAGCAGCTTGGGGCGATCTACAGGGATCGACATTCAGTACTTC
TRBV27	TRBD2	TRBJ2-2	NA	17	CASSSPGLAGGPGELFF	TGTGCCAGCAGTTCCCCGGGACTAGCGGGAGGGCCCGGGGAGCTGTTTTTT
TRBV30	NA	TRBJ2-7	NA	13	CAWNRDEAYEQYF	TGTGCCTGGAACAGAGACGAAGCCTACGAGCAGTACTTC
TRBV5-1	TRBD2	TRBJ2-1	NA	17	CASSLSLGTSVANEQFF	TGCGCCAGCAGCTTGAGTTTGGGGACTAGCGTCGCAAATGAGCAGTTCTTC
TRBV5-4	TRBD2	TRBJ2-3	NA	16	CASSLVGGRSTDTQYF	TGTGCCAGCAGCTTGGTTGGCGGGAGGTCCACAGATACGCAGTATTTT
TRBV28	NA	TRBJ2-1	NA	12	CASSEGHTGQFF	TGTGCCAGCAGCGAGGGACATACAGGGCAGTTCTTC
TRBV2	NA	TRBJ1-1	NA	13	CASSEERGTEAFF	TGTGCCAGCAGTGAGGAGAGAGGGACTGAAGCTTTCTTT
TRBV28	TRBD2	TRBJ2-4	NA	18	CASSFGLAGPLAKNIQYF	TGTGCCAGCAGTTTCGGACTAGCGGGACCCCTAGCCAAAAACATTCAGTACTTC
TRBV15	TRBD2	TRBJ2-3	NA	17	CATSSPPGAGVPDTQYF	TGTGCCACCAGCAGTCCTCCGGGCGCGGGAGTCCCAGATACGCAGTATTTT
TRBV18	NA	TRBJ1-1	many	13	CASSPTANTEAFF	TGTGCCAGCTCACCAACAGCGAACACTGAAGCTTTCTTT
TRBV5-1	NA	TRBJ1-4	NA	14	CASSWGQEEEKLFF	TGCGCCAGCAGCTGGGGGCAGGAAGAGGAAAAACTGTTTTTT
TRBV19	TRBD1	TRBJ1-5	NA	15	CASSPGQGVVQPQHF	TGTGCCAGTAGTCCGGGACAGGGGGTAGTTCAGCCCCAGCATTTT
TRBV18	NA	TRBJ2-1	many	14	CASSPERVYNEQFF	TGTGCCAGCTCACCGGAGCGGGTATACAATGAGCAGTTCTTC
TRBV15	NA	TRBJ2-7	NA	13	CATSRDRQYEQYF	TGTGCCACCAGCAGGGACAGACAGTACGAGCAGTACTTC
TRBV10-3	TRBD2	TRBJ2-1	NA	17	CAIDAAGGASSYNEQFF	TGTGCCATCGATGCAGCGGGAGGCGCCAGCTCCTACAATGAGCAGTTCTTC
TRBV27	TRBD2	TRBJ2-1	few	15	CASSALGEGYNEQFF	TGTGCCAGCAGTGCCCTTGGGGAGGGCTACAATGAGCAGTTCTTC
TRBV7-2	NA	TRBJ2-2	NA	15	CASSRDSPRTGELFF	TGTGCCAGCAGCCGGGACTCCCCGCGGACCGGGGAGCTGTTTTTT
TRBV5-6	NA	TRBJ1-4	NA	14	CASSLGQRNEKLFF	TGTGCCAGCAGCTTGGGGCAGCGGAATGAAAAACTGTTTTTT
TRBV2	TRBD2	TRBJ2-3	once	14	CASSSGAGPDTQYF	TGTGCCAGCAGCAGCGGGGCGGGCCCAGATACGCAGTATTTT
TRBV2	NA	TRBJ2-1	NA	13	CASSARGYNEQFF	TGTGCCAGCAGTGCCAGGGGATACAATGAGCAGTTCTTC
TRBV11-3	NA	TRBJ2-1	NA	17	CASSPGTALSMYNEQFF	TGTGCCAGCAGCCCGGGAACAGCCCTATCTATGTACAATGAGCAGTTCTTC
TRBV5-1	TRBD2	TRBJ2-5	NA	16	CASSLFTPSGRETQYF	TGCGCCAGCAGCTTGTTTACCCCTAGCGGGAGAGAGACCCAGTACTTC
TRBV18	TRBD1	TRBJ2-6	few	18	CASSTGITGAAGANVLTF	TGTGCCAGCTCAACGGGAATTACAGGGGCGGCGGGGGCCAACGTCCTGACTTTC
TRBV15	TRBD2	TRBJ2-7	NA	13	CATSGLAETEQYF	TGTGCCACCAGCGGACTAGCGGAGACCGAGCAGTACTTC
TRBV5-1	TRBD1	TRBJ2-3	NA	14	CASKPGQPTDTQYF	TGCGCCAGCAAACCGGGACAGCCCACAGATACGCAGTATTTT
TRBV29-1	TRBD1	TRBJ2-5	NA	14	CSTTGGSGRETQYF	TGCAGCACTACAGGGGGATCGGGTAGGGAGACCCAGTACTTC
TRBV19	TRBD1	TRBJ2-7	NA	13	CASSTGQLYEQYF	TGTGCCAGTAGCACGGGACAGCTCTACGAGCAGTACTTC
TRBV28	TRBD2	TRBJ2-6	NA	15	CASTWGGSGANVLTF	TGTGCCAGCACATGGGGGGGCTCTGGGGCCAACGTCCTGACTTTC
TRBV7-2	TRBD1	TRBJ2-4	NA	18	CASSLAFAGQGAKNIQYF	TGTGCCAGCAGCTTAGCGTTTGCGGGACAGGGCGCCAAAAACATTCAGTACTTC
TRBV3-1/TRBV3-2	NA	TRBJ2-1	NA	13	CASSRLNRNEQFF	TGTGCCAGCAGCCGTCTCAATCGGAATGAGCAGTTCTTC
TRBV11-2	NA	TRBJ2-1	NA	14	CASSLLRGYNEQFF	TGTGCCAGCAGCTTATTAAGAGGGTACAATGAGCAGTTCTTC
TRBV18	TRBD2	TRBJ2-1	once	14	CASSPGLAGNEQFF	TGTGCCAGCTCACCAGGGCTAGCGGGAAATGAGCAGTTCTTC
TRBV5-1	NA	TRBJ1-5	once	14	CASSPDIQGKPQHF	TGCGCCAGCAGCCCCGACATCCAGGGCAAGCCCCAGCATTTT
TRBV5-1	TRBD2	TRBJ2-7	few	14	CASSLRTSSYEQYF	TGCGCCAGCAGCTTGAGGACTAGCTCCTACGAGCAGTACTTC
TRBV15	NA	TRBJ1-1	NA	14	CATRRRGADTEAFF	TGTGCCACCAGACGGCGGGGGGCGGATACTGAAGCTTTCTTT
TRBV7-9	TRBD2	TRBJ2-1	NA	15	CASSPSGSADNEQFF	TGTGCCAGCAGCCCTAGCGGGAGCGCCGACAATGAGCAGTTCTTC
TRBV5-1	TRBD2	TRBJ2-3	NA	16	CASSLLAGGSQDTQYF	TGCGCCAGCAGCTTGCTAGCGGGAGGCTCCCAAGATACGCAGTATTTT
TRBV7-2	NA	TRBJ1-2	NA	15	CASSLGSQSVYGYTF	TGTGCCAGCAGCTTAGGGTCCCAGTCAGTCTATGGCTACACCTTC
TRBV7-9	NA	TRBJ1-1	NA	12	CASSLTGSAAFF	TGTGCCAGCAGCTTAACAGGTTCCGCAGCTTTCTTT
TRBV6-1	NA	TRBJ2-3	NA	14	CASSEPRATDTQYF	TGTGCCAGCAGTGAGCCCAGGGCAACAGATACGCAGTATTTT
TRBV5-1	NA	TRBJ1-2	NA	14	CASGAQGPNYGYTF	TGCGCCAGTGGTGCACAGGGACCTAACTATGGCTACACCTTC
TRBV19	NA	TRBJ2-1	NA	14	CASSIFSLYNEQFF	TGTGCCAGTAGTATCTTTTCACTCTACAATGAGCAGTTCTTC
TRBV6-1	NA	TRBJ1-4	NA	16	CASSELWAGNNEKLFF	TGTGCCAGCAGTGAATTATGGGCCGGAAATAATGAAAAACTGTTTTTT
TRBV5-1	TRBD1	TRBJ1-1	NA	13	CASSLGQGEKAFF	TGCGCCAGCAGCTTGGGACAGGGGGAGAAAGCTTTCTTT
TRBV28	NA	TRBJ2-2	many	16	CASSLTQQGYPGELFF	TGTGCCAGCAGTTTAACCCAGCAGGGGTATCCCGGGGAGCTGTTTTTT
TRBV12-3/TRBV12-4	NA	TRBJ1-2	NA	13	CASSLQPNYGYTF	TGTGCCAGCAGTCTACAGCCGAACTATGGCTACACCTTC